This T cell receptor (beta chain) comes out of a study of vaccination and CD4 T cells after COVID-19. The assay that was used to sequence DNA from cultured CD4+ T cells was the Oncomine TCR Beta short-read assay. TCRdb reprocessed the PCR reads with MiXCR, giving one entry per CDR3 protein. The table has more than 15,000 distinct CDR3 sequences, 50% to 65% seen once. CDR3 length equals 13 residues. V was clipped by 1 base and J by 5 bases, with 6 bases between them. Germline assignment: CDR1 SGHTA and CDR2 FQGNSA. The treatment: roughly ten-day PBMC culture with coronavirus spike peptide pools or control peptides (ViraFEST assay). This clonotype was counted between two and nine times. No antigen is known for it.

This sequence originates from a human donor who had recovered from COVID-19. Sequenced: CD4+ T cells from blood, cultured in vitro. The rearrangement links TRBV7-2 to TRBJ2-1, with D unclear. CDR3 DNA: TGTGCCAGCAGCTTAGGACCCAACAATGAGCAGTTCTTC. Translation gives CASSLGPNNEQFF.